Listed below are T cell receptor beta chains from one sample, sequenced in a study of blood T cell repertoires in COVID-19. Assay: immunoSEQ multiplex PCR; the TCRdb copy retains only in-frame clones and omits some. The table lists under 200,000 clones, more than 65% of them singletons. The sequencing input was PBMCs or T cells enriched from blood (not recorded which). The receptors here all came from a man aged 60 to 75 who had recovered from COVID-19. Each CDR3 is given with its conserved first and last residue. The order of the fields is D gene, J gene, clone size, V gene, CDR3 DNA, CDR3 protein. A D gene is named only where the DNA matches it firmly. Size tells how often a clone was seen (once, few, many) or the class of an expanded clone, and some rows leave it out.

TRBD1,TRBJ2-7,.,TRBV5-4,TGTGCCAGCAGCTTAGGGGGCGTTGACTACGAGCAGTACTTC,CASSLGGVDYEQYF
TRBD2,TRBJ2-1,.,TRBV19,TGTGCCAGTAGTATACAGAGGCCTAGCGGTTACAATGAGCAGTTCTTC,CASSIQRPSGYNEQFF
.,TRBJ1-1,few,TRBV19,TGTGCCAGTAGTATCTCCAGAAACACTGAAGCTTTCTTT,CASSISRNTEAFF
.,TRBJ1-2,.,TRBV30,TGTGCCTGGAGTGGACTGTATGGCTACACCTTC,CAWSGLYGYTF
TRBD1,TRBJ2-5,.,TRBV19,TGTGCCAGTAGTAAAAGGACAGGGGACGAGACCCAGTACTTC,CASSKRTGDETQYF
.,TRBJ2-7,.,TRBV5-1,TGCGCCAGCAGCTCGGGGAACGAGCAGTACTTC,CASSSGNEQYF
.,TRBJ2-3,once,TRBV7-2,TGTGCCAGCAGCCCCGGGAGCCACACAGATACGCAGTATTTT,CASSPGSHTDTQYF
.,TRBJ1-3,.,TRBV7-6,TGTGCCAGCAGCTTATATCACGCACAGCAGGGATCCTCTGGAAACACCATATATTTT,CASSLYHAQQGSSGNTIYF
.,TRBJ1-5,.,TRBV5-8,TGTGCCAGCAGCCCCGAATGGGAGTCCCATAGCAATCAGCCCCAGCATTTT,CASSPEWESHSNQPQHF
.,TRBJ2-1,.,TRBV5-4,TGTGCCAGCAGCTTGCCTAGAAACCGACAGATTATGGACAATGAGCAGTTCTTC,CASSLPRNRQIMDNEQFF
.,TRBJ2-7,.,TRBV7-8,TGTGCCAGCAGTTTGGGCAAACTGGCTCTCGAGCAGTACTTC,CASSLGKLALEQYF
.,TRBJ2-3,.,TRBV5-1,TGCGCCAGCAGCTTGGAGGGGGTCGGTACGCAGTATTTT,CASSLEGVGTQYF
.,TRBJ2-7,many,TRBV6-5,TGTGCCAGCAGTTACTCGCAGGGTGGCTACGAGCAGTACTTC,CASSYSQGGYEQYF
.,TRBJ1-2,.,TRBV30,TGTGCCTGGAGTCACGGTGGGGGGGCGGATTATGGCTACACCTTC,CAWSHGGGADYGYTF
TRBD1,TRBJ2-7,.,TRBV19,TGTGCCAGTAGTACACCCGGGACAGGGGCCTACGAGCAGTACTTC,CASSTPGTGAYEQYF
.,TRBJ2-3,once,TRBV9,TGTGCCAGCAGCGTCACGGGGAGGTCACCTAGCACAGATACGCAGTATTTT,CASSVTGRSPSTDTQYF
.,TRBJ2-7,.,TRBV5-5,TGTGCCAGCAGCTTGGCCACGGGAAGGTACGAGCAGTACTTC,CASSLATGRYEQYF
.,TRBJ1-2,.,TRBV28,TGTGCCAGCAGTTTAGGTGGCAGGGGTAACTATGGCTACACCTTC,CASSLGGRGNYGYTF
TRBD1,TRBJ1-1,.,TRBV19,TGTGCCAGTAGTCGATGGACAGGAGTAAATGAAGCTTTCTTT,CASSRWTGVNEAFF
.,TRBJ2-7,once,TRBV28,TGTGCCAGCAGTTTATTCGGGGTGAACAAGAACGAGCAGTACTTC,CASSLFGVNKNEQYF
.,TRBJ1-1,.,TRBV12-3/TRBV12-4,TGTGCCAGCAGCAGCGAAGTCGGAGCTTTCTTT,CASSSEVGAFF
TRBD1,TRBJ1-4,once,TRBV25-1,TGTGCCAGCAGTGGGCAGGGGGCGCTTGGAACTAATGAAAAACTGTTTTTT,CASSGQGALGTNEKLFF
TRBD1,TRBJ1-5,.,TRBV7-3,TGTGCCAGCAGCACGACAGGGAATCAGCCCCAGCATTTT,CASSTTGNQPQHF
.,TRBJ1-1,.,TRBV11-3,TGTGCCAGCAGCTTAGGATCAGGGGCGAACACTGAAGCTTTCTTT,CASSLGSGANTEAFF
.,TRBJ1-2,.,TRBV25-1,TGTGCCAGCAGTGAGTCACAGATCTATGGCTACACCTTC,CASSESQIYGYTF
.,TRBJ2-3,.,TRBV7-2,TGTGCCAGCAGCCCAGGAAGCCCAGATACGCAGTATTTT,CASSPGSPDTQYF
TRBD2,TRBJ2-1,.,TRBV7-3,TGTGCCAGCAGCTTACTCTCTCGGGGGACTAGCGGAGGAAATGAGCAGTTCTTC,CASSLLSRGTSGGNEQFF
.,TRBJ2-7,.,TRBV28,TGTGCCACTACAGGGTCGTCCTACGAGCAGTACTTC,CATTGSSYEQYF
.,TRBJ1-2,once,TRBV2,TGTGCCAGCAGTCTCGACACCCCCTATGGCTACACCTTC,CASSLDTPYGYTF
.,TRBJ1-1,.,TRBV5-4,TGTGCCAGCAGCGGTAACAGGCAGAACTTGAACACTGAAGCTTTCTTT,CASSGNRQNLNTEAFF
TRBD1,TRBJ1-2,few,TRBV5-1,TGCGCCAGCAGCCCCGGGACAGGCTATGGCTACACCTTC,CASSPGTGYGYTF
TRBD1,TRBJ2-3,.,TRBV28,TGTGCCAGCAGGGCACAGGGGGCGCAAGATACGCAGTATTTT,CASRAQGAQDTQYF
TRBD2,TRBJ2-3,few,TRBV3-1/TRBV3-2,TGTGCCAGCAGCCAAGGACTAGCGGGGGGCGGGATGGATACGCAGTATTTT,CASSQGLAGGGMDTQYF
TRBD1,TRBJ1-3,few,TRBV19,TGTGCCAGTAGCATGGGACAGCGTACCTCTGGAAACACCATATATTTT,CASSMGQRTSGNTIYF
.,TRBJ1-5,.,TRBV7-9,TGTGCCAGCAGCCCCCGGGGGGGCCTCAATAGCAATCAGCCCCAGCATTTT,CASSPRGGLNSNQPQHF
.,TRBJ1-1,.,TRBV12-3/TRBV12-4,TGTGCCAGCAACAGGCCAAACACTGAAGCTTTCTTT,CASNRPNTEAFF
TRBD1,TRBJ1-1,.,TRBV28,TGTGCCAGCAGCCCTAGACAGGGGATAAACACTGAAGCTTTCTTT,CASSPRQGINTEAFF
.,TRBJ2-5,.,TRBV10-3,TGTGCCATCAGTGAGCAACAGGTTTACTTGTACTTC,CAISEQQVYLYF
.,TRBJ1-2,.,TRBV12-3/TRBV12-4,TGTGCCAGCAGTTTAAGGCCACTATATGGCTACACCTTC,CASSLRPLYGYTF
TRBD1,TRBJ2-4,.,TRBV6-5,TGTGCCAGCACCGTGGGGACAGGGGTCAAAAACATTCAGTACTTC,CASTVGTGVKNIQYF
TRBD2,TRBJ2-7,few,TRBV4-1,TGCGCCAGCAGCCATGGACTAGCGGGAGGTGGCGACGAGCAGTACTTC,CASSHGLAGGGDEQYF
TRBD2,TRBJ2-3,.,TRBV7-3,TGTGCCAGCAGCTTGGGACCGGGACTAGGACCTACGCAGTATTTT,CASSLGPGLGPTQYF
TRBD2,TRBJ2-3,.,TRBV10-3,TGTGCCATCAGTGAGCTAGCGGGGGACACAGATACGCAGTATTTT,CAISELAGDTDTQYF
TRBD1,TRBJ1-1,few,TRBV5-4,TGTGCCAGCAGCCTCAGGGGGCAGGGCACTGAAGCTTTCTTT,CASSLRGQGTEAFF
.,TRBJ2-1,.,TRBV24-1,TGTGCCACCAGTGATCCAGGTGCTAACAATGAGCAGTTCTTC,CATSDPGANNEQFF
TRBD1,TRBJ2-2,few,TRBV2,TGTGCCAGCAGGAGGGACAGTTTACGTAGCACCGGGGAGCTGTTTTTT,CASRRDSLRSTGELFF
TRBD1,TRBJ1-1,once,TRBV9,TGTGCCAGCAGCGTCGGGACAGGCCTCATGAACACTGAAGCTTTCTTT,CASSVGTGLMNTEAFF
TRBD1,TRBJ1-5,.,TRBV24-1,TGTGCCACCAGTGGCCGACAGGGGGGGAATCAGCCCCAGCATTTT,CATSGRQGGNQPQHF
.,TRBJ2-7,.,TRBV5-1,TGCGCCAGCAGCCACCCGGGACAAGCCTACGAGCAGTACTTC,CASSHPGQAYEQYF
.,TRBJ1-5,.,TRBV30,TGTGCCTGGAGCTCGGTAGGGGGATCGAATCAGCCCCAGCATTTT,CAWSSVGGSNQPQHF
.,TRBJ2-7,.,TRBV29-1,TGCAGCGCCGGACAGGCGGGAGGCGAGCAGTACTTC,CSAGQAGGEQYF
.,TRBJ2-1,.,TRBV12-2,TGTGCAAGTCGCTTCTTGGCTAGCGGGGCCCTCTCCTACAATGAGCAGTTCTTC,CASRFLASGALSYNEQFF
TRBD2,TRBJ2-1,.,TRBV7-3,TGTGCCAGCAGCACACAGCGGGGGGCCCCCAATGAGCAGTTCTTC,CASSTQRGAPNEQFF
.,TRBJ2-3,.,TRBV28,TGTGCCAGCTGGCCCGGGAGACCCCCAGATACGCAGTATTTT,CASWPGRPPDTQYF